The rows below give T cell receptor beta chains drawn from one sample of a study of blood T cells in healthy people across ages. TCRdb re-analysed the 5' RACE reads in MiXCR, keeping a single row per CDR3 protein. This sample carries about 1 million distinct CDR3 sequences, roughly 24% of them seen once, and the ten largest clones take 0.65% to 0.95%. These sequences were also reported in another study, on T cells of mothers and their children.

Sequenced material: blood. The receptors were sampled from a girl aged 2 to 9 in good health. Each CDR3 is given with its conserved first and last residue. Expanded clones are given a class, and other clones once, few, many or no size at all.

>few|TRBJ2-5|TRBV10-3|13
CAISGTGAETQYF
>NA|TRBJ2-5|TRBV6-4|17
CASDNAPGQGNQETQYF
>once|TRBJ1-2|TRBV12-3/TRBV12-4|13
CASTKRTAYGYTF
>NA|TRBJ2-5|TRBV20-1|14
CSARNSRGEETQYF
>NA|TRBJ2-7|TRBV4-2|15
CASSRENSGSYEQYF
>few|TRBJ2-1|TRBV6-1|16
CASTRASGGAYNEQFF
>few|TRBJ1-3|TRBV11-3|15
CASRIAGTEGNTIYF
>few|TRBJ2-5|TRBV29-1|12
CSAQAGSGTQYF
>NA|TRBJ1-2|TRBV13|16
CASSITPIGGNYGYTF
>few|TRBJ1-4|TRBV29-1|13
CSVESGEDEKLFF
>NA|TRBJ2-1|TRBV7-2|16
CASNGLGQGIYNEQFF
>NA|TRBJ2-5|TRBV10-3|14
CATGSLSFLETQYF
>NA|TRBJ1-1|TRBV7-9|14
CASTPTGTNTEAFF
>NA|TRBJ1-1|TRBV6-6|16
CASSWGTTGWVAEAFF
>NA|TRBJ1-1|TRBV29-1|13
CSVAGGANTEAFF
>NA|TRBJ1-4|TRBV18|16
CASSPQGRGANEKLFF
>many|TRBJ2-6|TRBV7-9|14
CASSLGGGANVLTF
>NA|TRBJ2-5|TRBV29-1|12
CSVVTCQETQYF
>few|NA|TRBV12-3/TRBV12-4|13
CASSLGTGAEQYF
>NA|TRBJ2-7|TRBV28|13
CASKGQGPYEQYF
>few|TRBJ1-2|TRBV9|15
CASSSTGGVGSGYTF
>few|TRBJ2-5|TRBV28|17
CASSLLTSGPAGETQYF
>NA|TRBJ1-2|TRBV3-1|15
CASSQDGVPHYGYTF
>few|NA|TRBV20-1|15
CSARTLAGAYNEQFF
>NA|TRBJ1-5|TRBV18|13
CASSPFFDQPQHF
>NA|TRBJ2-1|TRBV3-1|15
CASSPSGSWRNEQFF
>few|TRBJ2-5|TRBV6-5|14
CASSYSAYPETQYF
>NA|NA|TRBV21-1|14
CASSRNGTLAEQYF
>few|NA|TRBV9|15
CASSASGLPNNEQFF
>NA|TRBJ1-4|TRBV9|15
CASSVGAKPNEKLFF
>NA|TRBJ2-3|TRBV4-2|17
CASSQDPSSGGSDTQYF
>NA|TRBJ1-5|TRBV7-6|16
CASHLDRVRGDQPQHF
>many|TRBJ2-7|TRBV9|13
CASSATGFYEQYF
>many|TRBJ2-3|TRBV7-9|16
CASSLYEASGTDTQYF
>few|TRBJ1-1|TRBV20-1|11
CRKNYGTEAFF
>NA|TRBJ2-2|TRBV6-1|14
CASSDIEGPGELFF
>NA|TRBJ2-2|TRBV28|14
CATTRTSNTGELFF
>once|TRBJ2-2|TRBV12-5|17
CASGLSPDRDGTGELFF
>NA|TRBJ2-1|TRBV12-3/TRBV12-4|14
CASRPGLNYNEQFF
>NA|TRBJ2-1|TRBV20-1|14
CSAPRLTATGEQFF
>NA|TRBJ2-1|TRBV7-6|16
CASSILTSGAYNEQFF
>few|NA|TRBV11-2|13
CACASGQGGEQFF
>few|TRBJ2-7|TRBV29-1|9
CSVPYEQYF
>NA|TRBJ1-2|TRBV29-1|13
CSVDPGGVSGYTF
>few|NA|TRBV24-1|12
CATSEAGNEQFF
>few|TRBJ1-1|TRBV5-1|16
CASSLVPGRVNTEAFF
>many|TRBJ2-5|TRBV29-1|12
CSFGLAGETQYF
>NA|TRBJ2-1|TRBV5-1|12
CASMSPRDEQFF
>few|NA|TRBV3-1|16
CASSHILLAIPDEQFF
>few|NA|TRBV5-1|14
CASSLFVETYEQYF
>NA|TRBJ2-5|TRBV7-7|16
CASSLAPGLAGQTQYF
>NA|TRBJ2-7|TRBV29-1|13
CSVSSGNGNEQYF
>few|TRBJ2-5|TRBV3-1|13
CASRLWTEETQYF
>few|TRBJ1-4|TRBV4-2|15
CASSPQTGTNEKLFF